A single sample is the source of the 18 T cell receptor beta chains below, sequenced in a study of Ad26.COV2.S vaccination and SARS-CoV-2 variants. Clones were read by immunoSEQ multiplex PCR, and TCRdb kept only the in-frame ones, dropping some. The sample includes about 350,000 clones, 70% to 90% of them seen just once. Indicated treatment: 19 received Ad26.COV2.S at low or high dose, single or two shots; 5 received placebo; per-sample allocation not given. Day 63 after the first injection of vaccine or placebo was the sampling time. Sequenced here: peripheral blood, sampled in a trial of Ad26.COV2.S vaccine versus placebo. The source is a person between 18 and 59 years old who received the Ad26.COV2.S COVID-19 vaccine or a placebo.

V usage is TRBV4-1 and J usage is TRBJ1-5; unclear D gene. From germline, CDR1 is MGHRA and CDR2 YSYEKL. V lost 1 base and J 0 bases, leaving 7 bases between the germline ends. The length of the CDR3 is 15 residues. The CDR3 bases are TGCGCCAGCAGCCAAGGCATGTATAGCAATCAGCCCCAGCATTTT. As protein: CASSQGMYSNQPQHF.

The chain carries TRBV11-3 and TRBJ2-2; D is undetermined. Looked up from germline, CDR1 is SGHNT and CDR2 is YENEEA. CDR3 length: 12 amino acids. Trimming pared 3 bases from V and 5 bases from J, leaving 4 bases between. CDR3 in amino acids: CASSFETGELFF. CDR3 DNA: TGTGCCAGCAGCTTCGAAACCGGGGAGCTGTTTTTT.

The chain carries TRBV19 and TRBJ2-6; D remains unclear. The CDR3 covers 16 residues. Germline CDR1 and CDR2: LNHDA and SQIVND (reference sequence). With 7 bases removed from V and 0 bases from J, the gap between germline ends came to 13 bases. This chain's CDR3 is CASTKPGSSGANVLTF. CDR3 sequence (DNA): TGTGCCAGTACCAAACCCGGTAGCTCTGGGGCCAACGTCCTGACTTTC. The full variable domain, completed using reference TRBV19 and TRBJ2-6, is DGGITQSPKYLFRKEGQNVTLSCEQNLNHDAMYWYRQDPGQGLRLIYYSQIVNDFQKGDIAEGYSVSREKKESFPLTVTSAQKNPTAFYLCASTKPGSSGANVLTFGAGSRLTVL.

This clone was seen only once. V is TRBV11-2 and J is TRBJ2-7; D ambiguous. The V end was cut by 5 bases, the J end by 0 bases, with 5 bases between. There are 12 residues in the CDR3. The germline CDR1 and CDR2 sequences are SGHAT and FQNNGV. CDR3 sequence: CASSPRSYEQYF. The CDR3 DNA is TGTGCCAGCAGCCCCCGCTCCTACGAGCAGTACTTC. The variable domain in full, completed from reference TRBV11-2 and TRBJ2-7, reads EAGVAQSPRYKIIEKRQSVAFWCNPISGHATLYWYQQILGQGPKLLIQFQNNGVVDDSQLPKDRFSAERLKGVDSTLKIQPAKLEDSAVYLCASSPRSYEQYFGPGTRLTVT.

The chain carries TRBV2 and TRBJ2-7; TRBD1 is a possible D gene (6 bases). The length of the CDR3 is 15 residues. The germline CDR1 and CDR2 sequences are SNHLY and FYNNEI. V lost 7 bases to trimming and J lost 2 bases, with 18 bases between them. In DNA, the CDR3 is TGTGCCAGCACCACACAGGGAGAATCGCCCTACGAGCAGTACTTC. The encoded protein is CASTTQGESPYEQYF.

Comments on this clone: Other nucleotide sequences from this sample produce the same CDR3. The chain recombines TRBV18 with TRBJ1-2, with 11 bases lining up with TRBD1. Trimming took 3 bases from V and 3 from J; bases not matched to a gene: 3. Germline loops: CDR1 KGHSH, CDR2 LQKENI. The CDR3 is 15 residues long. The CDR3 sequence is CASSPRTGGDYGYTF. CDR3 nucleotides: TGTGCCAGCTCACCCAGGACAGGGGGCGACTATGGCTACACCTTC.

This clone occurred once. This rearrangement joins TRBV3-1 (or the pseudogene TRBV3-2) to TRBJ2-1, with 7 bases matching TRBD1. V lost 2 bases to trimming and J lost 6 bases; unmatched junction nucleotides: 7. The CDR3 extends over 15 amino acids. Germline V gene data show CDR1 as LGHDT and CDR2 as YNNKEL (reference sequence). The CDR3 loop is CASSQPDRSVNEQFF. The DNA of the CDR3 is TGTGCCAGCAGCCAACCGGACAGGTCAGTCAATGAGCAGTTCTTC.

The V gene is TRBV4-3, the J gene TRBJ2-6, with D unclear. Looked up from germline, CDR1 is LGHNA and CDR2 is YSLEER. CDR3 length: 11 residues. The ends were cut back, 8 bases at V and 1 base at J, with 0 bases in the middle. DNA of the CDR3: TGCGCCAGCTCTGGGGCCAACGTCCTGACTTTC. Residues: CASSGANVLTF.

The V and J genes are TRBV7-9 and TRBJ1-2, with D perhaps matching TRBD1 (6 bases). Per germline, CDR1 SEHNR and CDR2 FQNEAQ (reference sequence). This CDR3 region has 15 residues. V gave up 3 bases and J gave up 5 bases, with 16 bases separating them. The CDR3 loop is CASSFSGEGRYGYTF. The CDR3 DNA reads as TGTGCCAGCAGCTTTTCAGGGGAAGGTCGGTATGGCTACACCTTC.

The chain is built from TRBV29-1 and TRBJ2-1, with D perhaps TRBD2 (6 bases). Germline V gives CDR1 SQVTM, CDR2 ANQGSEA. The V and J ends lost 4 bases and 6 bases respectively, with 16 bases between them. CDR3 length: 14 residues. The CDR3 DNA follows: TGCAGCGTTGTTGCTACAAAGGGACTCAATGAGCAGTTCTTC. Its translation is CSVVATKGLNEQFF.

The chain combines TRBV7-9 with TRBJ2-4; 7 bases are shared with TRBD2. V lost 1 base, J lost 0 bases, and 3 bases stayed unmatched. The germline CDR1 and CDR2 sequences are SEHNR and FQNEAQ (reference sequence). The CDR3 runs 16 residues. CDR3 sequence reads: CASSLGWGGAKNIQYF. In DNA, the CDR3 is TGTGCCAGCAGCTTAGGATGGGGGGGAGCCAAAAACATTCAGTACTTC.

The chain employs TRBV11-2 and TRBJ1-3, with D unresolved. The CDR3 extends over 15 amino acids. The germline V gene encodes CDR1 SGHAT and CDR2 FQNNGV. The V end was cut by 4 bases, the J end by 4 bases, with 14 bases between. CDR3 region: CASSSFRLSGNTIYF. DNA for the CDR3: TGTGCCAGCAGCTCGTTTAGGTTATCCGGAAACACCATATATTTT. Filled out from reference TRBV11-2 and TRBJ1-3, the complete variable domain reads EAGVAQSPRYKIIEKRQSVAFWCNPISGHATLYWYQQILGQGPKLLIQFQNNGVVDDSQLPKDRFSAERLKGVDSTLKIQPAKLEDSAVYLCASSSFRLSGNTIYFGEGSWLTVV.

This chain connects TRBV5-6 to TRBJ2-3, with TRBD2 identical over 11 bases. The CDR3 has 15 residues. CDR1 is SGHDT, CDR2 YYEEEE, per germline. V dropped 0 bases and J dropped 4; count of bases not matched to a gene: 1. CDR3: CASSLVLAGADTQYF. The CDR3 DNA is TGTGCCAGCAGCTTGGTACTAGCGGGAGCAGATACGCAGTATTTT.

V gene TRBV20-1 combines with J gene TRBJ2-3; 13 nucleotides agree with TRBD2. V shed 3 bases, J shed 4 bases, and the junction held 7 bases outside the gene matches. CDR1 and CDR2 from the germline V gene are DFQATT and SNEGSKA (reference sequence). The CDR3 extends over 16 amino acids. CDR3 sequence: CSASHGLAGVADTQYF. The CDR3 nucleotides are TGCAGTGCTAGTCACGGACTAGCGGGAGTAGCAGATACGCAGTATTTT.

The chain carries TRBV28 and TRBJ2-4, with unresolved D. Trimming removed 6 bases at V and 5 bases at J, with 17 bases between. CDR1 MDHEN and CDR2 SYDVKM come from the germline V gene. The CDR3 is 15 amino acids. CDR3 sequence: CASSIPKTQQNIQYF. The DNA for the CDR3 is TGTGCCAGCAGCATCCCTAAGACCCAGCAAAACATTCAGTACTTC.

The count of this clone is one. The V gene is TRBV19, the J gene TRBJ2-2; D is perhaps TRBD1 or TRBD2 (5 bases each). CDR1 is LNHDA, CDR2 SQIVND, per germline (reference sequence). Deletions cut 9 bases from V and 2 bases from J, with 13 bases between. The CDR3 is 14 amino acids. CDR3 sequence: CASHRGLNTGELFF. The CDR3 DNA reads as TGTGCCAGCCACCGGGGCCTAAACACCGGGGAGCTGTTTTTT.

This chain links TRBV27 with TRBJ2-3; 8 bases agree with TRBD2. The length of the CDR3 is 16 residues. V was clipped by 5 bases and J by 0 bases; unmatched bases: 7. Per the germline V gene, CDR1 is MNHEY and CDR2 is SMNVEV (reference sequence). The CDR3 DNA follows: TGTGCCAGCAGTCTTACGCCTAGCGGGAGCACAGATACGCAGTATTTT. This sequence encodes CASSLTPSGSTDTQYF.

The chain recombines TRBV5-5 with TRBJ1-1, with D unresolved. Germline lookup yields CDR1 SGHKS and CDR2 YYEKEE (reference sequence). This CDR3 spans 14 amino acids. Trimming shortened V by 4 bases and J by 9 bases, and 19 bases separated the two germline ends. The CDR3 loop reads CASSLSQSNNKAFF. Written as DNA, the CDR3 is TGTGCCAGCAGCCTCTCCCAGAGCAACAATAAAGCTTTCTTT.